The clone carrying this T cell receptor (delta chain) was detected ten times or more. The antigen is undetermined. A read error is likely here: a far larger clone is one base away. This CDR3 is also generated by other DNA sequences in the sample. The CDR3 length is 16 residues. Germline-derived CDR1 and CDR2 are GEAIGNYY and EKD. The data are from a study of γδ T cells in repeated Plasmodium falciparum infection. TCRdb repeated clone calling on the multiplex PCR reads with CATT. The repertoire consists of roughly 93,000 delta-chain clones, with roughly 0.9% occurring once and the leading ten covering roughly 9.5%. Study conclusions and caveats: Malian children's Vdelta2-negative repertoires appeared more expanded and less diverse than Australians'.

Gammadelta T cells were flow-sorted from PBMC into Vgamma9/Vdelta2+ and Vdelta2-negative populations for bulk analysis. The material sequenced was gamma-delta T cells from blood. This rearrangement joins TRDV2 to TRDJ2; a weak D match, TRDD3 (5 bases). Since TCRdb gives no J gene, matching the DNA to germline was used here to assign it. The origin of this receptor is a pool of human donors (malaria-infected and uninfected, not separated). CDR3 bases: TGTGCCTGCGACATAATTGGGGTGGGAGAGACAGCACAACTCTTCTTT. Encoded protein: CACDIIGVGETAQLFF.